The clone carrying this T cell receptor beta chain has only a few counts. These data come from a study of blood T cell repertoires in COVID-19. Across the study: The United States, Italy and Spain were the sources of the acute and convalescent COVID-19 samples. The cDNA or gDNA used as material had been derived from T cells, B-cell-depleted T cells, or PBMCs.

The V and J ends lost 7 bases and 4 bases respectively, with 7 bases between them. Per germline, CDR1 MNHEY and CDR2 SVGEGT. The CDR3 extends over 11 amino acids. Authors' analysis steps: Amplification of reference gene primers provided the estimated nucleated cell counts. Sequencing was performed with immunoSEQ multiplex PCR; in TCRdb, only in-frame clones are kept and a portion is missing. Clone size and the V and J calls come from that table; the DNA yielded D and trimming. The top ten clones hold roughly a quarter of a sample with more than 45,000 clones, 85% to 90% of them seen once. The sequenced material came from peripheral blood. The chain has TRBV6-2 or TRBV6-3 and TRBJ1-2; D not certain. The source of this sequence is a human donor in a cohort sampled during active COVID-19. The CDR3 reads CASTPGYGYTF. The CDR3, as DNA: TGTGCCAGCACCCCCGGCTATGGCTACACCTTC.